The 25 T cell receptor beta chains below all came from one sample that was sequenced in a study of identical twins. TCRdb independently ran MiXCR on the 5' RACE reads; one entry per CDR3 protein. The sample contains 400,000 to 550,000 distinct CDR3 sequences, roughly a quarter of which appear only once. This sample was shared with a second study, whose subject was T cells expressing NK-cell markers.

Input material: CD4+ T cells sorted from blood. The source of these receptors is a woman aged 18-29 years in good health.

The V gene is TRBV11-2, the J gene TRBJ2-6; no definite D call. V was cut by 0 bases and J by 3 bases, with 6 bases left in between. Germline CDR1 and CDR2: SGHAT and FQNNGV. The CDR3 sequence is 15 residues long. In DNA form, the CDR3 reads TGTGCCAGCAGCTTAGAGGATGGTGGGGCCAACGTCCTGACTTTC. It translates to CASSLEDGGANVLTF.

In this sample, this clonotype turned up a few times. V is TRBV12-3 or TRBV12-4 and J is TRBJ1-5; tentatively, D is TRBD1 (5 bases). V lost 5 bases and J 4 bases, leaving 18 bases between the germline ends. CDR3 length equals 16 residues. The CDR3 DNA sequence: TGTGCCAGCAGTCCCAGGGAGGGGCGGGCGAATCAGCCCCAGCATTTT. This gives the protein CASSPREGRANQPQHF.

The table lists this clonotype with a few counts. The CDR3 DNA follows: TGTGCCAGCAGCTTAGAACTAGCGGGAGGAGATGAGCAGTTCTTC. It is translated as CASSLELAGGDEQFF. J is TRBJ2-1 and V is TRBV7-2; 12 nucleotides agree with TRBD2. CDR3 size: 15 residues. From germline, CDR1 is SGHTA and CDR2 FQGNSA. V lost 1 base, J lost 8 bases, and 3 bases stayed unmatched.

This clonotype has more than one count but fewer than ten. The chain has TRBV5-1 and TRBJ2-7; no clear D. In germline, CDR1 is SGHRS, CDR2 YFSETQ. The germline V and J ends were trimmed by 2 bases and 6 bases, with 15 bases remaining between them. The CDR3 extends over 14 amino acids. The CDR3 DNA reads TGCGCCAGCAGCTTAATCGGATCGCGAGGCGAGCAGTACTTC. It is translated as CASSLIGSRGEQYF.

CDR3 sequence reads: CATRFQANTEAFF. DNA for the CDR3: TGCGCCACCCGATTCCAGGCCAACACTGAAGCTTTCTTT. The V gene is TRBV10-2, the J gene TRBJ1-1; D gene ambiguous. The CDR3 totals 13 residues. Per the germline V gene, CDR1 is WSHSY and CDR2 is SAAADI. Between the trimmed V and J ends, which lost 10 bases and 2 bases, there was a span of 14 bases.

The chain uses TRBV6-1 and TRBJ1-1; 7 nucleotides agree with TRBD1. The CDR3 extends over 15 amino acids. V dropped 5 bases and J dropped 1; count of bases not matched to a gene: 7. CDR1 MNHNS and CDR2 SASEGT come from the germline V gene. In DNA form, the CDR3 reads TGTGCCAGCAGTCGGACAGGTTTTGAGAACACTGAAGCTTTCTTT. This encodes CASSRTGFENTEAFF.

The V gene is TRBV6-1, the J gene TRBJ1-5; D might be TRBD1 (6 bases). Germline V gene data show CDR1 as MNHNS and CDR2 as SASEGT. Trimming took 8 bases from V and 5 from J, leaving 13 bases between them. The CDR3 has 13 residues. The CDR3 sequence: CASGTTGYQPQHF. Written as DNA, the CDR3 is TGTGCCAGCGGTACGACAGGTTATCAGCCCCAGCATTTT.

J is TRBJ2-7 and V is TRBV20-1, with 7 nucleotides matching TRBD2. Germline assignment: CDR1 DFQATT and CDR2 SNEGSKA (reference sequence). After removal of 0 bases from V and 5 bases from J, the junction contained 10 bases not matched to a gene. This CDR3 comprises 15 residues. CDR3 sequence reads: CSARDAAGRIHEQYF. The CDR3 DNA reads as TGCAGTGCTAGAGATGCGGCCGGGAGGATCCACGAGCAGTACTTC.

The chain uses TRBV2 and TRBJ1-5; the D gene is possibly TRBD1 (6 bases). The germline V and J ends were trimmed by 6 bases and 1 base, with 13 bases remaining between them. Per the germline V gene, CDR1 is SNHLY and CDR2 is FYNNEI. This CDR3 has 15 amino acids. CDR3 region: CASSPEQGSNQPQHF. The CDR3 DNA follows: TGTGCCAGCAGCCCTGAGCAGGGGAGCAATCAGCCCCAGCATTTT.

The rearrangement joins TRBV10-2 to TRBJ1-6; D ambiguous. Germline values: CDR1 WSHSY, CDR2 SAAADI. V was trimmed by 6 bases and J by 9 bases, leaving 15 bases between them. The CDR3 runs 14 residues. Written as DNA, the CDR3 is TGCGCCAGCAGGGAGAGCACGCCCCGTTCACCCCTCCACTTT. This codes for CASRESTPRSPLHF.

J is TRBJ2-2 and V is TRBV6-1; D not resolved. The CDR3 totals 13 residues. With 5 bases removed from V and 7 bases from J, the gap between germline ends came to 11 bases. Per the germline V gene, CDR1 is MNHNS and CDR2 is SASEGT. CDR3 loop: CASSPTWGGELFF. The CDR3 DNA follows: TGTGCCAGCAGTCCGACCTGGGGCGGGGAGCTGTTTTTT.

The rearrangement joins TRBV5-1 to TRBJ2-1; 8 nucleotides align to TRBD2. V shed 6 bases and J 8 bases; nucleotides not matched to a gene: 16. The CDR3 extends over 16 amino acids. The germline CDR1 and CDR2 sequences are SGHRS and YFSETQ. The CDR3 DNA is TGCGCCAGCAAGAGGTACGGACTAGCAACGCGCGATGAGCAGTTCTTC. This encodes CASKRYGLATRDEQFF.

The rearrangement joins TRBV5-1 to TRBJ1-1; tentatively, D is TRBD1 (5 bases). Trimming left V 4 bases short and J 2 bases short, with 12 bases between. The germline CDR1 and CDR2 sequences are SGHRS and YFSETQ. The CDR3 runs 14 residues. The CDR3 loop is CASSPGGTNTEAFF. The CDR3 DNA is TGCGCCAGCAGCCCGGGGGGGACCAACACTGAAGCTTTCTTT.

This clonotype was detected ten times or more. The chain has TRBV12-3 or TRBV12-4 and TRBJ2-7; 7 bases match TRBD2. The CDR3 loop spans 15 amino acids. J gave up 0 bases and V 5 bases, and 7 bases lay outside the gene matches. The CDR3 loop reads CASSPTSIYSYEQYF. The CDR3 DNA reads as TGTGCCAGCAGTCCGACTAGCATCTACTCCTACGAGCAGTACTTC.

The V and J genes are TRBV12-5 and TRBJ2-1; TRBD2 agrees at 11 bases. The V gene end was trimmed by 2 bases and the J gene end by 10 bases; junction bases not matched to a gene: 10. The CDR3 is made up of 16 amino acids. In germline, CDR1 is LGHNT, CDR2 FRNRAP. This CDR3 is CASGLIASGRIGEQFF. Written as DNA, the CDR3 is TGTGCTAGTGGTTTGATCGCTAGCGGGAGGATAGGAGAGCAGTTCTTC.

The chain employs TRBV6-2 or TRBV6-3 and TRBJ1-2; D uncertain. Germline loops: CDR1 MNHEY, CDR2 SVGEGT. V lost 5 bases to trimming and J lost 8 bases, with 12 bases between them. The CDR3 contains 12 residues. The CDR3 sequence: CASSHSPHGYTF. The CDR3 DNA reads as TGTGCCAGCAGTCACAGCCCCCACGGCTACACCTTC.

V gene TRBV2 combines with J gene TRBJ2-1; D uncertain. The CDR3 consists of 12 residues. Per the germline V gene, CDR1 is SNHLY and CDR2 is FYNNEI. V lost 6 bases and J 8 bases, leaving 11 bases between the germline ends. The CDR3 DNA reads TGTGCCAGCAGAAAAGGATTCGATGAGCAGTTCTTC. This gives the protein CASRKGFDEQFF.

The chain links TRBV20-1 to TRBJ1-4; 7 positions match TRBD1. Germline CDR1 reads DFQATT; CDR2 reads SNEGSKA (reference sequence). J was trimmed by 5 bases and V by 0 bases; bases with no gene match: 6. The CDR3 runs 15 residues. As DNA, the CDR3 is TGCAGTGCTAGAGATCGCCAGGGGGTGAATGAAAAACTGTTTTTT. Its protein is CSARDRQGVNEKLFF.

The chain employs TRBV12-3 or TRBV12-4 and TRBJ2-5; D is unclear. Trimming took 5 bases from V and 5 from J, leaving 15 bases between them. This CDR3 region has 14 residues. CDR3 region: CASSRRRNGETQYF. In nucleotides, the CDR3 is TGTGCCAGCAGTCGACGGAGAAACGGGGAGACCCAGTACTTC.

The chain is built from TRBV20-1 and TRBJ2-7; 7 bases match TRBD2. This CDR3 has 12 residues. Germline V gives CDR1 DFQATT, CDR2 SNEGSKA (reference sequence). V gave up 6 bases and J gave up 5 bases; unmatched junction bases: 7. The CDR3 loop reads CSAYPGGDEQYF. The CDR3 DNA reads TGCAGTGCCTACCCGGGGGGTGACGAGCAGTACTTC.

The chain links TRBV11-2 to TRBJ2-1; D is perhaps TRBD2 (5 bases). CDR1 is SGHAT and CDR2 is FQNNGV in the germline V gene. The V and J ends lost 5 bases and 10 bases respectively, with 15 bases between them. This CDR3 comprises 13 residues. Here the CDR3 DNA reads TGTGCCAGCAGCCCAAACATCCGCGGGGAGCAGTTCTTC. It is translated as CASSPNIRGEQFF.

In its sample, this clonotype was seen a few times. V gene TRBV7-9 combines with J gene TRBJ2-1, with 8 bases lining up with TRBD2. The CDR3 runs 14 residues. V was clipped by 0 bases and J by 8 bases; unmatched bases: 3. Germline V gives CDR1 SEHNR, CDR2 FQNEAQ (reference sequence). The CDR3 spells CASSLAGTSHEQFF. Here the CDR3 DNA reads TGTGCCAGCAGCTTAGCGGGGACTAGTCATGAGCAGTTCTTC.

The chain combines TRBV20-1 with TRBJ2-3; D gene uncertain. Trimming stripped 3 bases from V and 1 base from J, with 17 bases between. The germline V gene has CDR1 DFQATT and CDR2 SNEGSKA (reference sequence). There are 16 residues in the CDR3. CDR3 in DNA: TGCAGTGCTAGCGGGTCCTACTGGGATCGCACAGATACGCAGTATTTT. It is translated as CSASGSYWDRTDTQYF.

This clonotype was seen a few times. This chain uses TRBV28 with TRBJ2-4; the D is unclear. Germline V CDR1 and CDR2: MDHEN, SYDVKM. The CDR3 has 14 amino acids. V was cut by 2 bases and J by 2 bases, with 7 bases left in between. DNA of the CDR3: TGTGCCAGCAGTTTAAGGCAGACCAAAAACATTCAGTACTTC. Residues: CASSLRQTKNIQYF.

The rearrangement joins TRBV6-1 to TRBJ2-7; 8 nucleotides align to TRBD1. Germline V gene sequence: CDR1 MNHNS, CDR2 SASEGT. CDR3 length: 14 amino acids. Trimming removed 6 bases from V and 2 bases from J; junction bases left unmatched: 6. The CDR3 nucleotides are TGTGCCAGCAGAATGACAGGGGCGACCTACGAGCAGTACTTC. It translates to CASRMTGATYEQYF.